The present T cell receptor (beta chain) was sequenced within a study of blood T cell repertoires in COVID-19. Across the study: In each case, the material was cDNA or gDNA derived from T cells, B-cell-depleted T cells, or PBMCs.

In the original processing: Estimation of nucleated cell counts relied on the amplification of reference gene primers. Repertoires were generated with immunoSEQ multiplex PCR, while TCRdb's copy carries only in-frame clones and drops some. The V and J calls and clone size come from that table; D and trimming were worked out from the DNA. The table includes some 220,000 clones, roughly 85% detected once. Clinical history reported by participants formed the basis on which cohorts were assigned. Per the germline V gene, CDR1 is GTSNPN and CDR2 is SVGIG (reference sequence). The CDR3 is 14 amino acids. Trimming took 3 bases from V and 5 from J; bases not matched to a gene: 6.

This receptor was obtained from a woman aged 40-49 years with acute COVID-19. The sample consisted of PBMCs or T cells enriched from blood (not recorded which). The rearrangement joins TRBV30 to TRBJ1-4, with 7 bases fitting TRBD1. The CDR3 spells CAWRSGTANEKLFF. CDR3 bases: TGTGCCTGGAGATCCGGGACAGCGAATGAAAAACTGTTTTTT.